One sample yielded the 23 T cell receptor beta chains listed below, sequenced in a study of T cell changes during pregnancy in multiple sclerosis. This table comes from immunoSEQ multiplex PCR, and its TCRdb copy is limited to in-frame clones, with some not included. This sample has some 77,000 clones, with around nine tenths found just once. Sequenced here: peripheral blood, sampled in the second trimester of pregnancy. Receptor source: a female donor in good health, enrolled as a control in a pregnancy study.

This chain connects TRBV2 to TRBJ2-3, with D perhaps TRBD2 (6 bases). V lost 0 bases and J 4 bases, leaving 8 bases between the germline ends. The CDR3 length is 14 residues. Per germline, CDR1 SNHLY and CDR2 FYNNEI. The CDR3 DNA follows: TGTGCCAGCAGTGAAGCACTAGCCTCAGATACGCAGTATTTT. Translated, it gives CASSEALASDTQYF.

The chain employs TRBV6-4 and TRBJ1-5; D call uncertain. The CDR3 has 16 residues. Per germline, CDR1 MRHNA and CDR2 SNTAGT. Deletions cut 0 bases from V and 2 bases from J, with 11 bases between. The CDR3 loop is CASSDSVKRGNQPQHF. For the CDR3, the DNA is TGTGCCAGCAGTGACTCTGTCAAGCGGGGCAATCAGCCCCAGCATTTT.

V and J are TRBV9 and TRBJ2-3, with D hard to call. The CDR3 is 15 amino acids. Trimming cost V 2 bases and J 1 base, with 11 bases left between them. Germline CDR1 and CDR2: SGDLS and YYNGEE. Here the CDR3 DNA reads TGTGCCAGCAGCGTTGAGGAGTTGGGCACAGATACGCAGTATTTT. It yields the protein CASSVEELGTDTQYF.

This chain joins TRBV4-2 and TRBJ2-1; the match to TRBD2 covers 7 bases. Germline V gives CDR1 LGHNA, CDR2 YNFKEQ. The CDR3 spans 16 residues. J lost 5 bases, V lost 1 base, and 8 bases had no gene match. The CDR3 DNA sequence: TGTGCCAGCAGCCAAGCGGCGGCTAGCGGAAACAATGAGCAGTTCTTC. This sequence encodes CASSQAAASGNNEQFF.

This chain joins TRBV27 and TRBJ1-4; TRBD1 aligns across 9 bases. This CDR3 spans 16 amino acids. Germline V CDR1 and CDR2: MNHEY, SMNVEV (reference sequence). Trimming at V came to 7 bases and at J to 5 bases, leaving 11 bases not matched to a gene. CDR3 protein: CASTLSRQGGNEKLFF. Written as DNA, the CDR3 is TGTGCCAGCACCCTATCAAGACAGGGGGGAAATGAAAAACTGTTTTTT.

The chain is built from TRBV28 and TRBJ1-1; D remains unclear. This CDR3 region has 13 residues. V dropped 6 bases and J dropped 1 base, with 9 bases sitting between them. The V gene's germline CDR1 is MDHEN and CDR2 SYDVKM. Here the CDR3 reads CASRPLRNTEAFF. In nucleotides, the CDR3 is TGTGCCAGCAGACCTCTTAGGAACACTGAAGCTTTCTTT.

As DNA, the CDR3 is TGTGCCAGCAGCTGGGGCCGGGCCGCATCCTTTGGAGATACGCAGTATTTT. Its translation: CASSWGRAASFGDTQYF. The chain uses TRBV7-3 and TRBJ2-3; a weak D match, TRBD1 (5 bases). Germline CDR1 is SGHTA and CDR2 is FQGTGA. The CDR3 covers 17 residues. Trimming pared 4 bases from V and 5 bases from J, leaving 22 bases between.

V is TRBV7-9 and J is TRBJ1-2; D is uncertain. Trimming cost V 0 bases and J 8 bases, with 16 bases left between them. The CDR3 spans 15 residues. From germline, CDR1 is SEHNR and CDR2 FQNEAQ (reference sequence). The CDR3 loop reads CASSLAVGRWLGYTF. In DNA form, the CDR3 reads TGTGCCAGCAGCTTAGCGGTAGGGAGATGGCTCGGCTACACCTTC.

Details on this clone: A read error is possible here, since a much larger clone lies one base away. V gene TRBV9 combines with J gene TRBJ2-2; 14 nucleotides agree with TRBD2. The length of the CDR3 is 15 residues. Losses at the gene ends were 5 bases for V and 4 bases for J; bases not matched to a gene: 1. The V gene's germline CDR1 is SGDLS and CDR2 YYNGEE. CDR3: CASSGLAGGTGELFF. The CDR3 DNA reads as TGTGCCAGCAGTGGACTAGCGGGGGGCACCGGGGAGCTGTTTTTT.

Concerning this clone itself: Other DNA sequences from this sample encode an identical CDR3 as well. The rearrangement links TRBV6-6 to TRBJ2-5, with a weak D call TRBD2 (5 bases). Per the germline V gene, CDR1 is MNHNY and CDR2 is SVGAGI (reference sequence). There are 11 residues in the CDR3. CDR3 protein: CAARGQETQYF. As DNA, the CDR3 is TGTGCAGCCCGGGGACAAGAGACCCAGTACTTC.

This chain uses TRBV15 with TRBJ2-1, with a weak D call TRBD1 (5 bases). The V end was cut by 5 bases, the J end by 8 bases, with 10 bases between. The CDR3 consists of 12 residues. CDR1 and CDR2 (germline): LNHNV, YYDKDF (reference sequence). The CDR3 coding sequence is TGTGCCACCAGCCCCCAGGGCGATGAGCAGTTCTTC. Its protein product is CATSPQGDEQFF.

Note on this clone: Other DNA variants within this sample encode the same CDR3. The V and J genes are TRBV18 and TRBJ1-2; tentatively, D is TRBD1 (6 bases). The CDR3 contains 13 residues. Trimming cost V 3 bases and J 2 bases, with 7 bases left between them. CDR1 and CDR2 (germline): KGHSH, LQKENI. For the CDR3, the DNA is TGTGCCAGCTCACCCGACAGGAACTATGGCTACACCTTC. This codes for CASSPDRNYGYTF.

The chain carries TRBV5-1 and TRBJ2-7; 9 bases fit TRBD1. The germline CDR1 and CDR2 sequences are SGHRS and YFSETQ. The J segment lost 3 bases and the V segment lost 0 bases, leaving 1 base of the junction unmatched. The CDR3 is 14 residues long. The CDR3: CASSLGDRVYEQYF. The CDR3 bases are TGCGCCAGCAGCTTGGGGGACAGGGTCTACGAGCAGTACTTC.

The gene calls are TRBV30 and TRBJ1-2, with a possible D match to TRBD1 (6 bases). V dropped 3 bases and J dropped 4 bases, with 9 bases sitting between them. The germline V gene has CDR1 GTSNPN and CDR2 SVGIG (reference sequence). The CDR3 is made up of 12 amino acids. DNA of the CDR3: TGTGCCTGGAGGTGGACAGCCTATGGCTACACCTTC. Its translation: CAWRWTAYGYTF.

The V and J genes are TRBV11-1 and TRBJ2-1; 7 bases match TRBD1. The CDR3 is 12 residues long. The germline gives CDR1 SGHAT, CDR2 FQDESV (reference sequence). With 5 bases clipped from V and 13 bases from J, the junction kept 8 bases outside the gene matches. The CDR3 DNA reads as TGTGCCAGCAGCACCAGACAGGGTCGTCAGTTCTTC. Protein sequence: CASSTRQGRQFF.

This clone was seen a handful of times. This chain connects TRBV9 to TRBJ1-2; D gene uncertain. The ends were cut back, 0 bases at V and 5 bases at J, with 5 bases in the middle. Germline V gene sequence: CDR1 SGDLS, CDR2 YYNGEE. This CDR3 is built from 12 residues. The CDR3 DNA reads as TGTGCCAGCAGCGTAGACATGTATGGCTACACCTTC. It specifies CASSVDMYGYTF.

The rearrangement links TRBV7-2 to TRBJ1-5; unclear D gene. V was cut by 1 base and J by 8 bases, with 9 bases left in between. CDR1 is SGHTA and CDR2 is FQGNSA in the germline V gene. This CDR3 contains 13 residues. CDR3 in amino acids: CASSLEPGKPQHF. The DNA for the CDR3 is TGTGCCAGCAGCTTAGAGCCGGGGAAGCCCCAGCATTTT.

This sequence joins TRBV7-3 and TRBJ2-3; 9 nucleotides match TRBD2. The V gene's germline CDR1 is SGHTA and CDR2 FQGTGA. The CDR3 covers 15 residues. Trimming removed 1 base from V and 1 base from J; junction bases left unmatched: 0. CDR3 protein: CASSLRLAGTDTQYF. The CDR3 nucleotides read TGTGCCAGCAGCTTAAGACTAGCGGGCACAGATACGCAGTATTTT.

The rearrangement links TRBV7-3 to TRBJ2-5; TRBD2 aligns across 7 bases. CDR3 length equals 15 residues. Germline V gene data show CDR1 as SGHTA and CDR2 as FQGTGA. J was trimmed by 1 base and V by 7 bases; bases with no gene match: 9. The CDR3 DNA reads TGTGCCAGCACCCTAACGGGAGGTACCCAAGAGACCCAGTACTTC. This encodes CASTLTGGTQETQYF.

This clone was observed a single time. The J gene is TRBJ1-2, the V gene TRBV11-2; D is unresolved. V was pared by 0 bases and J by 8 bases, with 16 bases between. The CDR3 covers 15 residues. Per germline, CDR1 SGHAT and CDR2 FQNNGV. CDR3 sequence reads: CASSLDPGLPWGYTF. CDR3 in DNA: TGTGCCAGCAGCTTAGATCCGGGATTACCTTGGGGCTACACCTTC.

The chain combines TRBV7-2 with TRBJ2-2; D remains unclear. CDR1 and CDR2 from the germline V gene are SGHTA and FQGNSA. This CDR3 comprises 12 residues. V was pared by 4 bases and J by 5 bases, with 5 bases between. The CDR3 reads CASSSRTGELFF. The CDR3 region has the DNA TGTGCCAGCAGCTCCAGAACCGGGGAGCTGTTTTTT.

The chain has TRBV27 and TRBJ2-1; possible D gene TRBD1, 5 bases. Trimming shortened V by 5 bases and J by 9 bases, and 11 bases separated the two germline ends. Germline loops: CDR1 MNHEY, CDR2 SMNVEV (reference sequence). CDR3 length: 12 residues. CDR3 nucleotide sequence: TGTGCCAGCAGTATAACAGGACGTGAGCAGTTCTTC. This translates into CASSITGREQFF.

The rearrangement joins TRBV4-2 to TRBJ1-2; 8 bases agree with TRBD1. V shed 0 bases, J shed 1 base, and the junction held 7 bases outside the gene matches. Germline V gene sequence: CDR1 LGHNA, CDR2 YNFKEQ. The CDR3 spans 17 residues. The CDR3 is CASSQETDRVDNYGYTF. The CDR3, as DNA: TGTGCCAGCAGCCAAGAGACGGACAGGGTCGATAACTATGGCTACACCTTC.